This TCR beta chain stems from a study of beta chain features in type 1 diabetes. Study results and caveats: Among type 1 diabetes patients, VDJ junctions had fewer insertions and more deletions.

On this clone: The antigen is undetermined.

Trimming pared 4 bases from V and 7 bases from J, leaving 16 bases between. The CDR3 consists of 14 residues. Germline lookup yields CDR1 SEHNR and CDR2 FQNEAQ (reference sequence). Isolated RNA was reverse transcribed in full, so expressed TCRB transcripts were sequenced. Only in-frame clones appear in the TCRdb table, and some are missing; sequencing was by immunoSEQ multiplex PCR. The sample contains over 700,000 clones, 15% to 20% of which appear only once. The TCR sequence derives from a woman aged 18-29 years in good health. The chain has TRBV7-9 and TRBJ1-2; D remains unclear. Input material: naive CD4+ T cells from blood. CDR3 in DNA: TGTGCCAGCAGCTCGCCCAGGCGGTCCTTTGGCTACACCTTC. Translation: CASSSPRRSFGYTF.